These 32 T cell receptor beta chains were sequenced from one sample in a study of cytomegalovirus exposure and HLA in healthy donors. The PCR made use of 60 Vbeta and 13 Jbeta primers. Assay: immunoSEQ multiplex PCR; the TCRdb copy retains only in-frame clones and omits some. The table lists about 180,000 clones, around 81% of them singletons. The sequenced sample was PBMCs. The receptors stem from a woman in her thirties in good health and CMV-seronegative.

CDR3 DNA sequence: TGTGCCAGTAGTATAAGGCAGGGGGCGGCCTACAATGAGCAGTTCTTC. It yields the protein CASSIRQGAAYNEQFF. The rearrangement joins TRBV19 to TRBJ2-1; TRBD1 aligns across 8 bases. Germline CDR1 is LNHDA and CDR2 is SQIVND (reference sequence). V lost 2 bases and J lost 2; bases outside the gene matches: 5. The CDR3 is made up of 16 amino acids. Combining the CDR3 with reference TRBV19 and TRBJ2-1 gives the whole variable domain DGGITQSPKYLFRKEGQNVTLSCEQNLNHDAMYWYRQDPGQGLRLIYYSQIVNDFQKGDIAEGYSVSREKKESFPLTVTSAQKNPTAFYLCASSIRQGAAYNEQFFGPGTRLTVL.

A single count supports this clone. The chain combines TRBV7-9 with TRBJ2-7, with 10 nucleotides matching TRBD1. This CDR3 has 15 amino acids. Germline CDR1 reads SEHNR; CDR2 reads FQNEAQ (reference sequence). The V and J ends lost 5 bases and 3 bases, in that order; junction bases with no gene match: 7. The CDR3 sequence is CASSHYGQGGYEQYF. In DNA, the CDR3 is TGTGCCAGCAGCCATTACGGACAGGGGGGCTACGAGCAGTACTTC.

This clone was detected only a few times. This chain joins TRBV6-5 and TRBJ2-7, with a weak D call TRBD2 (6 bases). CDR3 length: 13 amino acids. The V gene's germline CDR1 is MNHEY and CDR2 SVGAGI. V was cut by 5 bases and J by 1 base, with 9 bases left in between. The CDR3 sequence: CASSLSGSYEQYF. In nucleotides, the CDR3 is TGTGCCAGCAGTCTGAGCGGGTCCTACGAGCAGTACTTC.

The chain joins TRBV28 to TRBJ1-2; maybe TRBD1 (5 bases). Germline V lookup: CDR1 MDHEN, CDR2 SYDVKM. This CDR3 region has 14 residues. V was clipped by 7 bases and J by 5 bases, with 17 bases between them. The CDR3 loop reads CASISGGTRYGYTF. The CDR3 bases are TGTGCCAGCATCTCCGGGGGGACCCGATATGGCTACACCTTC.

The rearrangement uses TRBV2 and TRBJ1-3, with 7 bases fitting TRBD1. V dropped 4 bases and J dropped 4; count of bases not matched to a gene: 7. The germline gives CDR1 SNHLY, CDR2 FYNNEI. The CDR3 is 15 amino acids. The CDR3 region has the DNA TGTGCCAGCAGTGTGTACCAGGGGGAAGGAAACACCATATATTTT. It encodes CASSVYQGEGNTIYF.

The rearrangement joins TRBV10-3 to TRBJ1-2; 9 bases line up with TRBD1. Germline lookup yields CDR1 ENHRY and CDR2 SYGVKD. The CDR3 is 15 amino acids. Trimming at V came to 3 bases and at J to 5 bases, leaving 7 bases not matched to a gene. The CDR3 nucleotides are TGTGCCATCAGTGAAGTACAGGGGGCAGATTATGGCTACACCTTC. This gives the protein CAISEVQGADYGYTF.

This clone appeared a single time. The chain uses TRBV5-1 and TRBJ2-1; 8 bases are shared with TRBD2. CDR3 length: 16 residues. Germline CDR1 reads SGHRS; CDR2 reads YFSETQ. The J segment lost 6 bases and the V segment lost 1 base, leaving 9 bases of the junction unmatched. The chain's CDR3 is CASSLTVGGAGNEQFF. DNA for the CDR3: TGCGCCAGCAGCTTGACGGTCGGGGGGGCGGGCAATGAGCAGTTCTTC.

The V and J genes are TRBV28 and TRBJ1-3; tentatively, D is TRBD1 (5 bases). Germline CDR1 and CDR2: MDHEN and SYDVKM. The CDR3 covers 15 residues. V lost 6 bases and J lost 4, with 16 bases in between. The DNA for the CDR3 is TGTGCCAGCAGCTCTTGGGGGGGGTCGGGAAACACCATATATTTT. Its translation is CASSSWGGSGNTIYF.

CDR3 sequence: CASGSGTGYNEQFF. CDR3 sequence (DNA): TGTGCCAGCGGCTCCGGGACAGGATACAATGAGCAGTTCTTC. This chain links TRBV7-9 with TRBJ2-1, with 8 bases matching TRBD1. With 8 bases clipped from V and 4 bases from J, the junction kept 7 bases outside the gene matches. The CDR3 runs to 14 residues. CDR1 is SEHNR, CDR2 FQNEAQ, per germline (reference sequence).

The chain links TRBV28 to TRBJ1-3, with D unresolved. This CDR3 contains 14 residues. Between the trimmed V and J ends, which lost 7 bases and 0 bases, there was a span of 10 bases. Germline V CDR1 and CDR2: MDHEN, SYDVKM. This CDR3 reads CASTSGDSGNTIYF. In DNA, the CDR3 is TGTGCCAGCACCTCCGGGGACTCTGGAAACACCATATATTTT.

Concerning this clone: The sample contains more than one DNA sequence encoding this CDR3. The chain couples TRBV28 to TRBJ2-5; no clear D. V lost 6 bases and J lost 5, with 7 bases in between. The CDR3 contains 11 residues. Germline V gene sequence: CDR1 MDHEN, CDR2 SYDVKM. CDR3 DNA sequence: TGTGCCAGCAGGAGCGTGGAGACCCAGTACTTC. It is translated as CASRSVETQYF.

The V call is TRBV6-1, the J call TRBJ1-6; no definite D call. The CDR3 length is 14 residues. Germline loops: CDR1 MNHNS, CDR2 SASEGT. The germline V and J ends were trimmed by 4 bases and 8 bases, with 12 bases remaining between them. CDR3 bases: TGTGCCAGCAGTGGCCGGGAGCCAGATTCACCCCTCCACTTT. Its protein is CASSGREPDSPLHF.

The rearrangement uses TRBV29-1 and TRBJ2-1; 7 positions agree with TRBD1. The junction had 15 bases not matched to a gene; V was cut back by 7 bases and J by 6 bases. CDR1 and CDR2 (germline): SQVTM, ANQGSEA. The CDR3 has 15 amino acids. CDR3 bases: TGCAGCGCCGGTGGGTTTACAGGGGACCCCAATGAGCAGTTCTTC. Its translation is CSAGGFTGDPNEQFF.

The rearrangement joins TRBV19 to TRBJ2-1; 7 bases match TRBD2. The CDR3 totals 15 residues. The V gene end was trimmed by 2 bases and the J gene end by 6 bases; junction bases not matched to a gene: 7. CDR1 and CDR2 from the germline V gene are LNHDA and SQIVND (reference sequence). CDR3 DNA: TGTGCCAGTAGTATACGTAACCGCGGGGGCAATGAGCAGTTCTTC. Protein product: CASSIRNRGGNEQFF.

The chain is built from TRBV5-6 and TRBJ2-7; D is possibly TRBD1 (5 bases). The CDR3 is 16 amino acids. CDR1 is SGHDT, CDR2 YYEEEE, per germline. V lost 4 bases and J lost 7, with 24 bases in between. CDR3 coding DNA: TGTGCCAGCAGCCCCGCGGCAGGGTTAGTCTCTCGGGAGCAGTACTTC. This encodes CASSPAAGLVSREQYF.

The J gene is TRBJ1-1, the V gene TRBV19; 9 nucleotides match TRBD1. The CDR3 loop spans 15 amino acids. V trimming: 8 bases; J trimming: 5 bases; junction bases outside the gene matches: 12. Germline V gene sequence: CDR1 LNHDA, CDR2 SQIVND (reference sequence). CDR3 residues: CASQPSGTGRTEAFF. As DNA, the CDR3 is TGTGCCAGTCAGCCGTCCGGGACAGGGCGGACTGAAGCTTTCTTT.

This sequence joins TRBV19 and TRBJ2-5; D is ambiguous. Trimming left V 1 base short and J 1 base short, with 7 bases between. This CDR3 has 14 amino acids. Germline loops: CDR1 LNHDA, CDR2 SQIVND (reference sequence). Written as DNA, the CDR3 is TGTGCCAGTAGTATAGGTCAGATCCAAGAGACCCAGTACTTC. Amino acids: CASSIGQIQETQYF.

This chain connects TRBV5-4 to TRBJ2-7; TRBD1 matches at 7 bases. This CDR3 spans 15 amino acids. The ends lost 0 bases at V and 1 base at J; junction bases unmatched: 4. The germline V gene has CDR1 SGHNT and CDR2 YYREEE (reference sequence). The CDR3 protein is CASSLGDRVSYEQYF. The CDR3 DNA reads TGTGCCAGCAGCTTGGGAGACAGGGTGTCCTACGAGCAGTACTTC.

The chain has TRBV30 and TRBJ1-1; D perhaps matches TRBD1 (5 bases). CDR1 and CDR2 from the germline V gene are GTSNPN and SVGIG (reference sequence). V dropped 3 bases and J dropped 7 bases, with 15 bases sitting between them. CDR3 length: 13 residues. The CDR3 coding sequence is TGTGCCTGGAGCCGGGATTGGGGGGGTGAAGCTTTCTTT. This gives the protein CAWSRDWGGEAFF. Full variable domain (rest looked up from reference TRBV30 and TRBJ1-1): SQTIHQWPATLVQPVGSPLSLECTVEGTSNPNLYWYRQAAGRGLQLLFYSVGIGQISSEVPQNLSASRPQDRQFILSSKKLLLSDSGFYLCAWSRDWGGEAFFGQGTRLTVV.

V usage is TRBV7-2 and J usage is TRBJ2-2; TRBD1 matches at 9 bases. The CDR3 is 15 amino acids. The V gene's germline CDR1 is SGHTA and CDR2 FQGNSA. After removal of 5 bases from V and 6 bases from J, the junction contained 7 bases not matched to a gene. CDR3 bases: TGTGCCAGCAGCCGACAGGGGGGGACTCCCGGGGAGCTGTTTTTT. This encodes CASSRQGGTPGELFF.

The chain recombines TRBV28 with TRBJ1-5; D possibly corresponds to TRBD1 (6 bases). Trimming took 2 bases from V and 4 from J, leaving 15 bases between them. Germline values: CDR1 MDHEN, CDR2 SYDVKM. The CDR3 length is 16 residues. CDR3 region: CASSLAGRGGNQPQHF. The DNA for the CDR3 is TGTGCCAGCAGTTTAGCGGGCAGGGGTGGGAATCAGCCCCAGCATTTT.

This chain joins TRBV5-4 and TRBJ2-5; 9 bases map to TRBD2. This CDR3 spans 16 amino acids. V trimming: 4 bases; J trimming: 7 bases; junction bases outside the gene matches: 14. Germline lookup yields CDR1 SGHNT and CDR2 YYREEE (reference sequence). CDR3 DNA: TGTGCCAGCAGCCAAAGGACTAGCGAGGTTTCTGCGACCCAGTACTTC. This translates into CASSQRTSEVSATQYF.

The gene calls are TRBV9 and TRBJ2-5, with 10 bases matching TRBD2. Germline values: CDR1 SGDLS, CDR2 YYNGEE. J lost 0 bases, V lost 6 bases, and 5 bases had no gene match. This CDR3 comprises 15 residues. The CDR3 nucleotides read TGTGCCAGCACCATCGGACTAGCGGACCAAGAGACCCAGTACTTC. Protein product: CASTIGLADQETQYF.

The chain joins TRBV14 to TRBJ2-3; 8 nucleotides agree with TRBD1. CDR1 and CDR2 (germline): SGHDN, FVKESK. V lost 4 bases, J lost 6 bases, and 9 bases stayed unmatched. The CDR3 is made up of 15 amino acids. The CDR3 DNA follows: TGTGCCAGCAGCCGGGACAGGTGGAAATTTGATACGCAGTATTTT. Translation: CASSRDRWKFDTQYF.

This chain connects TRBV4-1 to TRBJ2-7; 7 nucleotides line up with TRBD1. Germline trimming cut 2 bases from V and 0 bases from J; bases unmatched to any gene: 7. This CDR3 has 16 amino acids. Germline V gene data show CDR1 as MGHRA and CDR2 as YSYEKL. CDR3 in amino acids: CASSQPGQKNSYEQYF. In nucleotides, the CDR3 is TGCGCCAGCAGCCAACCGGGACAGAAAAACTCCTACGAGCAGTACTTC.

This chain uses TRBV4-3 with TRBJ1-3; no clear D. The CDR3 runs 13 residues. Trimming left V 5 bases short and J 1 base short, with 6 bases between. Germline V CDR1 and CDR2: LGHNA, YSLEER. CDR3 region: CASSLRSGNTIYF. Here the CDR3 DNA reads TGCGCCAGCAGCTTGCGGTCTGGAAACACCATATATTTT.

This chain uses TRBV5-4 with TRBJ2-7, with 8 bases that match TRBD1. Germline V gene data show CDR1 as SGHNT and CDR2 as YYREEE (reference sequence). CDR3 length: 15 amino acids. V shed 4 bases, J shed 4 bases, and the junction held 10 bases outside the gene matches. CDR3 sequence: CASSPRTGSVYEQYF. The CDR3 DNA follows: TGTGCCAGCAGCCCCCGGACAGGGTCCGTATACGAGCAGTACTTC. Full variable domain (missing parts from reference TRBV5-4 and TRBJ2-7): ETGVTQSPTHLIKTRGQQVTLRCSSQSGHNTVSWYQQALGQGPQFIFQYYREEENGRGNFPPRFSGLQFPNYSSELNVNALELDDSALYLCASSPRTGSVYEQYFGPGTRLTVT.

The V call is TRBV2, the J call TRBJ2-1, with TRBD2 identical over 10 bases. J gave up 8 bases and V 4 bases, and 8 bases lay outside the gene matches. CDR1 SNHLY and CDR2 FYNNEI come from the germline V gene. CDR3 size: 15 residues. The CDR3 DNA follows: TGTGCCAGCAGTGGAGCTAGCGGGAGTAACGATGAGCAGTTCTTC. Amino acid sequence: CASSGASGSNDEQFF.

The CDR3 sequence is CASSPPDRGSTDTQYF. As DNA, the CDR3 is TGTGCCAGCAGCCCGCCGGACAGGGGGAGCACAGATACGCAGTATTTT. J is TRBJ2-3 and V is TRBV7-2, with 10 bases lining up with TRBD1. Germline CDR1 is SGHTA and CDR2 is FQGNSA. The CDR3 extends over 16 amino acids. V shed 5 bases, J shed 0 bases, and the junction held 5 bases outside the gene matches.

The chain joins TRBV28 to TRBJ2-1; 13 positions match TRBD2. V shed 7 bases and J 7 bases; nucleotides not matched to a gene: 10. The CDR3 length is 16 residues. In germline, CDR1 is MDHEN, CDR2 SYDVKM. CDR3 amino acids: CASTTPGTSGINEQFF. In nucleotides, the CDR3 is TGTGCCAGCACCACCCCCGGGACTAGCGGGATAAATGAGCAGTTCTTC.

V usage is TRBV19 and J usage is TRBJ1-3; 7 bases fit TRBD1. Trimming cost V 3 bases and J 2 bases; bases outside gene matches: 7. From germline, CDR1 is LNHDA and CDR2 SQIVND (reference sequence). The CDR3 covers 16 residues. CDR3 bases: TGTGCCAGTAGTATTCGACAGGGAAGGACTGGAAACACCATATATTTT. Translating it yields CASSIRQGRTGNTIYF.

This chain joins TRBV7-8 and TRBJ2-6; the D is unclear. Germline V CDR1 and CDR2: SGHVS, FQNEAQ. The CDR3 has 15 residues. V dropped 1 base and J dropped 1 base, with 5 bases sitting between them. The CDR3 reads CASSLGLSGANVLTF. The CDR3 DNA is TGTGCCAGCAGCTTAGGTTTATCTGGGGCCAACGTCCTGACTTTC.